This TCR beta chain was observed in a study of monozygotic twins with inflammatory bowel disease. CDR1 is MNHEY, CDR2 SMNVEV, per germline (reference sequence). CDR3 length: 13 amino acids. TCRdb re-called the 5' RACE reads; every CDR3 protein appears as one record, without DNA. The listing records about 300,000 distinct CDR3 sequences. The TCR sequence derives from a human donor with ulcerative colitis or Crohn's disease, or a healthy co-twin of an affected twin (not recorded which). The sample was blood. The gene calls are TRBV27 and TRBJ2-3; TCRdb proposes TRBD1, but this gene call is untestable without DNA. CDR3 protein: CASSFKTGNTQYF.